The 25 T cell receptor beta chains below were found in one sample sequenced in a study of blood T cell repertoires in COVID-19. The assay was immunoSEQ multiplex PCR, and TCRdb's table has in-frame clones only and misses some. The table records about 250,000 clones, approximately 90% of them present only once. The sequenced sample consisted of PBMCs or T cells enriched from blood (not recorded which). These receptors originate from a woman aged 18 to 35 who had recovered from COVID-19.

The rearrangement uses TRBV2 and TRBJ1-2, with 8 positions matching TRBD1. Germline V gene lookup returns CDR1 SNHLY and CDR2 FYNNEI. The length of the CDR3 is 14 residues. The V gene end was trimmed by 6 bases and the J gene end by 8 bases; junction bases not matched to a gene: 11. CDR3 loop: CASRRRQGLIGYTF. CDR3 nucleotide sequence: TGTGCCAGCAGAAGGCGACAGGGGCTAATCGGCTACACCTTC. Complete variable domain (other parts from reference TRBV2 and TRBJ1-2): EPEVTQTPSHQVTQMGQEVILRCVPISNHLYFYWYRQILGQKVEFLVSFYNNEISEKSEIFDDQFSVERPDGSNFTLKIRSTKLEDSAMYFCASRRRQGLIGYTFGSGTRLTVV.

The rearrangement joins TRBV18 to TRBJ2-5, with D uncertain. The CDR3 loop spans 12 amino acids. V lost 0 bases, J lost 4 bases, and 3 bases lay in between. CDR1 is KGHSH, CDR2 LQKENI, per germline. The CDR3 DNA sequence: TGTGCCAGCTCACCACCCGGAGAGACCCAGTACTTC. This sequence encodes CASSPPGETQYF. Based on the CDR3 plus reference TRBV18 and TRBJ2-5, the full variable domain is NAGVMQNPRHLVRRRGQEARLRCSPMKGHSHVYWYRQLPEEGLKFMVYLQKENIIDESGMPKERFSAEFPKEGPSILRIQQVVRGDSAAYFCASSPPGETQYFGPGTRLLVL.

V and J are TRBV28 and TRBJ2-3; TRBD1 aligns across 9 bases. Germline V CDR1 and CDR2: MDHEN, SYDVKM. V lost 8 bases to trimming and J lost 4 bases; unmatched junction nucleotides: 13. This CDR3 comprises 16 residues. DNA for the CDR3: TGTGCCAGCTGCAGATTGGGGGACAGGGCAGCAGATACGCAGTATTTT. Its translation is CASCRLGDRAADTQYF.

This chain joins TRBV11-2 and TRBJ1-5; D might be TRBD1 (5 bases). Germline-derived CDR1 and CDR2 are SGHAT and FQNNGV. The CDR3 has 13 amino acids. Trimming cost V 5 bases and J 10 bases, with 15 bases left between them. Written as DNA, the CDR3 is TGTGCCAGCAGCCGTTCGGGGGAGGGACCCCAGCATTTT. This encodes CASSRSGEGPQHF.

The chain is built from TRBV7-9 and TRBJ2-7; possible D gene TRBD1, 5 bases. CDR3 length: 13 amino acids. CDR1 SEHNR and CDR2 FQNEAQ come from the germline V gene (reference sequence). V gave up 2 bases and J gave up 4 bases, with 9 bases separating them. CDR3 loop: CASSLPGQYEQYF. The CDR3 region has the DNA TGTGCCAGCAGCTTACCTGGACAATACGAGCAGTACTTC.

Concerning this clone itself: Other DNA sequences in the same sample also yield this CDR3. The chain joins TRBV5-1 to TRBJ1-5, with 8 bases lining up with TRBD1. Looked up from germline, CDR1 is SGHRS and CDR2 is YFSETQ. V shed 4 bases and J 4 bases; nucleotides not matched to a gene: 4. This CDR3 contains 14 residues. This chain's CDR3 is CASSVGQGNQPQHF. CDR3 nucleotide sequence: TGCGCCAGCAGCGTAGGACAGGGAAATCAGCCCCAGCATTTT. Looking up the rest from reference TRBV5-1 and TRBJ1-5 gives the full variable domain: KAGVTQTPRYLIKTRGQQVTLSCSPISGHRSVSWYQQTPGQGLQFLFEYFSETQRNKGNFPGRFSGRQFSNSRSEMNVSTLELGDSALYLCASSVGQGNQPQHFGDGTRLSIL.

The chain employs TRBV5-1 and TRBJ1-1; 7 bases agree with TRBD1. CDR1 and CDR2 (germline): SGHRS, YFSETQ. Trimming at V came to 4 bases and at J to 4 bases, leaving 7 bases not matched to a gene. CDR3 length equals 14 residues. CDR3 region: CASSNDRVGTEAFF. The CDR3 nucleotides are TGCGCCAGCAGCAACGACAGGGTGGGCACTGAAGCTTTCTTT.

The rearrangement links TRBV30 to TRBJ1-3, with D possibly being TRBD1 (5 bases). Deletions cut 1 base from V and 0 bases from J, with 10 bases between. This CDR3 is 15 amino acids long. Germline V gene lookup returns CDR1 GTSNPN and CDR2 SVGIG (reference sequence). CDR3 sequence (DNA): TGTGCCTGGAGTGGCCGACAGAACTCTGGAAACACCATATATTTT. Amino acids: CAWSGRQNSGNTIYF.

The chain has TRBV7-9 and TRBJ1-2; no firm D call. V lost 0 bases, J lost 6 bases, and 8 bases lay in between. The CDR3 is made up of 13 amino acids. Germline V gives CDR1 SEHNR, CDR2 FQNEAQ (reference sequence). The CDR3 DNA follows: TGTGCCAGCAGCTTAGCGCAGCGGGATGGCTACACCTTC. It translates to CASSLAQRDGYTF.

The gene calls are TRBV11-2 and TRBJ1-2; 7 nucleotides line up with TRBD1. Germline lookup yields CDR1 SGHAT and CDR2 FQNNGV. Trimming took 6 bases from V and 8 from J; bases not matched to a gene: 6. The CDR3 is 12 residues long. CDR3 bases: TGTGCCAGCAGTCGAACAGGGGTCGGCTACACCTTC. This sequence encodes CASSRTGVGYTF.

The DNA of the CDR3 is TGCAGTGCTAGTCTTACAGGGGTGAACACTGAAGCTTTCTTT. This codes for CSASLTGVNTEAFF. The rearrangement joins TRBV20-1 to TRBJ1-1, with 7 bases fitting TRBD1. Germline V CDR1 and CDR2: DFQATT, SNEGSKA (reference sequence). Trimming took 3 bases from V and 0 from J; bases not matched to a gene: 4. The CDR3 sequence is 14 residues long.

This clone has just a few counts. V gene TRBV6-5 combines with J gene TRBJ1-2; D is unclear. The germline gives CDR1 MNHEY, CDR2 SVGAGI. V shed 0 bases and J shed 6 bases, with 14 bases lying between them. This CDR3 has 15 residues. The CDR3 coding sequence is TGTGCCAGCAGTTACTCGGCCAGGCCCGCCGATGGCTACACCTTC. Protein: CASSYSARPADGYTF.

This clone was seen only once. The chain employs TRBV6-2 or TRBV6-3 and TRBJ2-5; 9 bases match TRBD2. This CDR3 region has 15 residues. V shed 3 bases, J shed 3 bases, and the junction held 5 bases outside the gene matches. Germline-derived CDR1 and CDR2 are MNHEY and SVGEGT. Written as DNA, the CDR3 is TGTGCCAGCAGTTATTTTGGCGGGGGGGAAGAGACCCAGTACTTC. It is translated as CASSYFGGGEETQYF.

The chain couples TRBV6-5 to TRBJ1-3, with 8 bases lining up with TRBD1. This CDR3 region has 14 residues. Trimming cost V 4 bases and J 4 bases; bases outside gene matches: 3. CDR1 is MNHEY and CDR2 is SVGAGI in the germline V gene. The CDR3 DNA follows: TGTGCCAGCAGTTCTACAGGGGGAGGAAACACCATATATTTT. This sequence encodes CASSSTGGGNTIYF.

This sequence joins TRBV4-2 and TRBJ2-1; D call uncertain. The CDR3 is 16 amino acids. Germline-derived CDR1 and CDR2 are LGHNA and YNFKEQ. V lost 1 base and J 0 bases, leaving 10 bases between the germline ends. The DNA for the CDR3 is TGTGCCAGCAGCCAAGTCCCGCTTAGCTCCTACAATGAGCAGTTCTTC. The encoded protein is CASSQVPLSSYNEQFF.

This CDR3 reads CASSPAGDAYSYEQYF. As DNA, the CDR3 is TGCGCCAGCAGTCCCGCGGGGGACGCATATTCCTACGAGCAGTACTTC. The rearrangement uses TRBV5-1 and TRBJ2-7; 7 bases fit TRBD2. V dropped 5 bases and J dropped 1; count of bases not matched to a gene: 12. The CDR3 runs to 16 residues. Germline CDR1 is SGHRS and CDR2 is YFSETQ.

V gene TRBV14 combines with J gene TRBJ2-5; 9 nucleotides align to TRBD2. Trimming took 5 bases from V and 5 from J; bases not matched to a gene: 18. This CDR3 region has 18 residues. CDR1 and CDR2 from the germline V gene are SGHDN and FVKESK. CDR3: CASSKSLISRGGRETQYF. The CDR3 nucleotides are TGTGCCAGCAGCAAAAGTCTGATTTCGCGGGGGGGCCGGGAGACCCAGTACTTC.

The chain employs TRBV29-1 and TRBJ1-1, with D possibly matching TRBD1 (6 bases). Per germline, CDR1 SQVTM and CDR2 ANQGSEA. CDR3 length equals 12 residues. Trimming cost V 4 bases and J 4 bases, with 10 bases left between them. The CDR3 DNA is TGCAGCGTTGTTCAAGGGGGCACTGAAGCTTTCTTT. Residues: CSVVQGGTEAFF.

The chain uses TRBV4-1 and TRBJ2-5; tentatively, D is TRBD2 (6 bases). Germline CDR1 is MGHRA and CDR2 is YSYEKL. Deletions cut 0 bases from V and 4 bases from J, with 15 bases between. The CDR3 has 16 amino acids. CDR3 DNA sequence: TGCGCCAGCAGCCAAGAGGGAGGCAGCAACCTAGAGACCCAGTACTTC. Its translation is CASSQEGGSNLETQYF.

This sequence joins TRBV7-8 and TRBJ2-5; D remains ambiguous. This CDR3 is built from 12 residues. V lost 5 bases to trimming and J lost 7 bases, with 11 bases between them. Germline values: CDR1 SGHVS, CDR2 FQNEAQ. The CDR3 spells CASSPGDGTQYF. The CDR3 coding sequence is TGTGCCAGCAGCCCCGGAGATGGGACCCAGTACTTC.

The rearrangement uses TRBV7-9 and TRBJ1-2, with a possible D match to TRBD1 (5 bases). The ends were cut back, 5 bases at V and 7 bases at J, with 20 bases in the middle. Germline CDR1 reads SEHNR; CDR2 reads FQNEAQ (reference sequence). CDR3 size: 15 residues. The CDR3 sequence: CASSIRWGDDAGYTF. CDR3 nucleotides: TGTGCCAGCAGCATACGGTGGGGGGATGATGCTGGCTACACCTTC.

The chain is built from TRBV28 and TRBJ1-1; D is possibly TRBD1 (6 bases). The germline V gene has CDR1 MDHEN and CDR2 SYDVKM. The CDR3 extends over 11 amino acids. Deletions cut 6 bases from V and 10 bases from J, with 12 bases between. CDR3 amino acids: CASREEGGAFF. The CDR3 DNA sequence: TGTGCCAGCAGGGAAGAAGGGGGAGCTTTCTTT.

The chain combines TRBV7-9 with TRBJ2-3; a weak D match, TRBD1 (5 bases). Per the germline V gene, CDR1 is SEHNR and CDR2 is FQNEAQ (reference sequence). This CDR3 is built from 13 residues. Trimming left V 5 bases short and J 6 bases short, with 12 bases between. Here the CDR3 reads CASSGAPADTQYF. CDR3 DNA: TGTGCCAGCAGCGGGGCCCCGGCGGATACGCAGTATTTT.

CDR3 sequence: CAISESKGAEETQYF. For the CDR3, the DNA is TGTGCCATCAGTGAGTCGAAGGGGGCAGAAGAGACCCAGTACTTC. The gene calls are TRBV10-3 and TRBJ2-5, with 7 bases that match TRBD1. CDR1 is ENHRY, CDR2 SYGVKD, per germline. This CDR3 comprises 15 residues. After removal of 0 bases from V and 3 bases from J, the junction contained 4 bases not matched to a gene.

The chain uses TRBV4-2 and TRBJ1-1, with 7 positions matching TRBD1. CDR3 size: 15 residues. CDR1 is LGHNA and CDR2 is YNFKEQ in the germline V gene. The J segment lost 11 bases and the V segment lost 1 base, leaving 13 bases of the junction unmatched. CDR3 region: CASSQVAQGKVGAFF. CDR3 sequence (DNA): TGTGCCAGCAGCCAAGTTGCACAGGGGAAGGTTGGCGCTTTCTTT.